The 16 T cell receptor beta chains reported below all come from one sample, sequenced in a study of cytomegalovirus exposure and HLA in healthy donors. The PCR employed 60 Vbeta primers together with 13 Jbeta primers. Some clones are missing from TCRdb's copy, which holds only in-frame ones; the method was immunoSEQ multiplex PCR. The table includes about 98,000 clones, around 80% detected once. What was sequenced was PBMCs. The receptors derive from a man aged 40-50 years in good health and CMV-seronegative.

V usage is TRBV4-1 and J usage is TRBJ2-7, with a tentative D call TRBD2 (7 bases). Germline CDR1 MGHRA, CDR2 YSYEKL. CDR3 length: 13 amino acids. V was shortened by 1 base and J by 7 bases, with 11 bases between the two germline ends. The CDR3 DNA is TGCGCCAGCAGCCAAGCCGGGGGGCGAGAGCAGTACTTC. It encodes CASSQAGGREQYF.

This chain joins TRBV23-1 and TRBJ1-6, with D possibly matching TRBD1 (5 bases). TRBV23-1 is an open reading frame, and its role is uncertain. V shed 0 bases and J shed 11 bases, with 11 bases lying between them. This CDR3 region has 14 residues. The CDR3 is CASSQSKPQAPLHF. In nucleotides, the CDR3 is TGCGCCAGCAGTCAATCGAAACCACAGGCACCCCTCCACTTT.

The chain employs TRBV5-5 and TRBJ2-7; 8 bases map to TRBD2. The V and J ends lost 4 bases and 2 bases, in that order; junction bases with no gene match: 8. Germline CDR1 reads SGHKS; CDR2 reads YYEKEE (reference sequence). This CDR3 is built from 15 residues. CDR3 nucleotides: TGTGCCAGCAGCCCCGAGCGGGGGTATACCTACGAGCAGTACTTC. Its translation: CASSPERGYTYEQYF.

The V call is TRBV4-1, the J call TRBJ1-2, with TRBD1 matching 9 bases. The CDR3 contains 15 residues. Per the germline V gene, CDR1 is MGHRA and CDR2 is YSYEKL. V was pared by 3 bases and J by 8 bases, with 10 bases of the junction left unmatched. The CDR3: CASSQSPGQGTGYTF. As DNA, the CDR3 is TGCGCCAGCAGCCAGTCGCCGGGACAGGGAACCGGCTACACCTTC.

The chain links TRBV5-1 to TRBJ1-2; 9 bases agree with TRBD1. V lost 5 bases to trimming and J lost 4 bases; unmatched junction nucleotides: 6. The CDR3 has 14 amino acids. Looked up from germline, CDR1 is SGHRS and CDR2 is YFSETQ. The DNA for the CDR3 is TGCGCCAGCAGTTCCGGGACAGGGCCCTATGGCTACACCTTC. Amino acid sequence: CASSSGTGPYGYTF.

This rearrangement joins TRBV7-9 to TRBJ1-6, with 10 bases identical to TRBD1. Per germline, CDR1 SEHNR and CDR2 FQNEAQ (reference sequence). V was pared by 0 bases and J by 8 bases, with 1 base of the junction left unmatched. The CDR3 runs to 15 residues. CDR3 in DNA: TGTGCCAGCAGCTTAGCGGGACAGGGGCATTCACCCCTCCACTTT. Amino acid sequence: CASSLAGQGHSPLHF.

The chain combines TRBV10-1 with TRBJ2-3; 12 bases align to TRBD2. Germline V gene sequence: CDR1 WNHNN, CDR2 SYGVQD (reference sequence). The CDR3 sequence is 16 residues long. After removal of 6 bases from V and 2 bases from J, the junction contained 6 bases not matched to a gene. CDR3 sequence reads: CASRAGLAGPTDTQYF. CDR3 nucleotide sequence: TGCGCCAGCAGGGCCGGACTAGCGGGGCCCACAGATACGCAGTATTTT.

V is TRBV27 and J is TRBJ2-5, with a tentative D call TRBD1 (6 bases). The length of the CDR3 is 13 residues. Between the trimmed V and J ends, which lost 6 bases and 5 bases, there was a span of 13 bases. Germline V CDR1 and CDR2: MNHEY, SMNVEV (reference sequence). The CDR3 sequence: CASRKNRVETQYF. CDR3 DNA: TGTGCCAGCAGAAAAAACAGGGTGGAGACCCAGTACTTC.

The chain links TRBV28 to TRBJ2-5, with D perhaps matching TRBD1 (6 bases). The J call may be incorrect, as the DNA end agrees better with TRBJ2-7. This CDR3 region has 16 residues. Germline V gives CDR1 MDHEN, CDR2 SYDVKM. The CDR3 region has the DNA TGTGCCAGCAGACCCTTCGGGGACACCCACAGTAGCGAGCAGTACTTC. It codes for CASRPFGDTHSSEQYF.

The J gene is TRBJ1-2, the V gene TRBV19; 8 nucleotides line up with TRBD1. Germline V gives CDR1 LNHDA, CDR2 SQIVND (reference sequence). V was pared by 7 bases and J by 6 bases, with 10 bases of the junction left unmatched. The CDR3 is made up of 14 amino acids. This chain's CDR3 is CASIRDRSGDGYTF. The DNA of the CDR3 is TGTGCCAGTATAAGGGACAGGTCTGGGGATGGCTACACCTTC.

The chain is built from TRBV28 and TRBJ1-2; 7 positions match TRBD1. V lost 6 bases, J lost 8 bases, and 6 bases stayed unmatched. The CDR3 sequence is 12 residues long. Germline loops: CDR1 MDHEN, CDR2 SYDVKM. The CDR3: CASRRPRGGYTF. The CDR3 region has the DNA TGTGCCAGCAGACGTCCCAGGGGGGGCTACACCTTC.

This clone has a handful of counts. V and J are TRBV5-6 and TRBJ2-7; 15 nucleotides match TRBD2. The CDR3 sequence is 19 residues long. Germline-derived CDR1 and CDR2 are SGHDT and YYEEEE. Unmatched junction bases numbered 16, after V lost 5 bases and J lost 4 bases. CDR3 in amino acids: CASSLPGLAGGRLHYEQYF. The CDR3 region has the DNA TGTGCCAGCAGTTTACCGGGACTAGCGGGGGGCCGCCTCCATTACGAGCAGTACTTC.

The V and J genes are TRBV2 and TRBJ1-2; D uncertain. V shed 4 bases and J shed 1 base, with 13 bases lying between them. The CDR3 runs 15 residues. Germline CDR1 SNHLY, CDR2 FYNNEI. The CDR3 nucleotides are TGTGCCAGCAGTGTATCGACATCTCATAACTATGGCTACACCTTC. This encodes CASSVSTSHNYGYTF.

V and J are TRBV6-5 and TRBJ1-4, with 7 bases fitting TRBD1. Germline assignment: CDR1 MNHEY and CDR2 SVGAGI. V shed 6 bases, J shed 5 bases, and the junction held 6 bases outside the gene matches. The CDR3 is made up of 14 amino acids. CDR3 sequence reads: CASSPRGSNEKLFF. CDR3 coding DNA: TGTGCCAGCAGCCCCAGGGGGTCGAATGAAAAACTGTTTTTT.

The rearrangement joins TRBV29-1 to TRBJ2-5; the D gene is possibly TRBD1 (5 bases). CDR1 is SQVTM and CDR2 is ANQGSEA in the germline V gene. The CDR3 loop spans 12 amino acids. The V gene lost 4 bases and the J gene lost 5 bases, with 11 bases spanning the gap. This CDR3 is CSVAPGLETQYF. CDR3 DNA: TGCAGCGTTGCTCCAGGGTTGGAGACCCAGTACTTC. The variable domain in full, completed from reference TRBV29-1 and TRBJ2-5, reads SAVISQKPSRDICQRGTSLTIQCQVDSQVTMMFWYRQQPGQSLTLIATANQGSEATYESGFVIDKFPISRPNLTFSTLTVSNMSPEDSSIYLCSVAPGLETQYFGPGTRLLVL.

The genes are TRBV27 and TRBJ1-2; D is unresolved. Deletions cut 2 bases from V and 5 bases from J, with 9 bases between. This CDR3 comprises 13 residues. The germline V gene encodes CDR1 MNHEY and CDR2 SMNVEV (reference sequence). CDR3 coding DNA: TGTGCCAGCAGTTTAACGGGTCTTTATGGCTACACCTTC. Translating gives CASSLTGLYGYTF.